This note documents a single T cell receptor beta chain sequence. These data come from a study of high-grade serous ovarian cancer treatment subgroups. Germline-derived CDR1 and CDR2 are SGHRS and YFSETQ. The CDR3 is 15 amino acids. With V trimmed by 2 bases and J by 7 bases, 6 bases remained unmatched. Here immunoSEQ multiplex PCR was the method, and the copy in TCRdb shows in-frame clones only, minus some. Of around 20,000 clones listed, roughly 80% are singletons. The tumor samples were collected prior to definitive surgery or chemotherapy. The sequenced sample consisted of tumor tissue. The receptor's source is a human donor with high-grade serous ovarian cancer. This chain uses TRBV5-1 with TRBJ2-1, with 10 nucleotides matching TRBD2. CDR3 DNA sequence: TGCGCCAGCAGCTTAGGAGCTAGCGGGAGTAATGAGCAGTTCTTC. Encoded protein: CASSLGASGSNEQFF.